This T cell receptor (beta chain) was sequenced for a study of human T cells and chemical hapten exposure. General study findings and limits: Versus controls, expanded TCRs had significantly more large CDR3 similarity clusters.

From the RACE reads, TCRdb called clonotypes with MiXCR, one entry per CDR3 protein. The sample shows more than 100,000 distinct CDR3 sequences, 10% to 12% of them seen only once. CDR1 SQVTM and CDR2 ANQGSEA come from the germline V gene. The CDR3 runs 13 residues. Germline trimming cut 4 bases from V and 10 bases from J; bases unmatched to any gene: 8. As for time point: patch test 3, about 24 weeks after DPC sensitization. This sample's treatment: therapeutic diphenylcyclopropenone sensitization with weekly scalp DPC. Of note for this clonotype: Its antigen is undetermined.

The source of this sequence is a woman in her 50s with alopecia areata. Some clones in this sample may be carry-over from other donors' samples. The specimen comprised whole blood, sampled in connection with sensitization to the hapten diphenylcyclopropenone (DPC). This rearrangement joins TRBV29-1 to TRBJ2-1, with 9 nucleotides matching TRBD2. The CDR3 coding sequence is TGCAGCGTTGGAGCGGGGGGTGGTTGGGAGCAGTTCTTC. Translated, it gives CSVGAGGGWEQFF.